The rows below give T cell receptor beta chains drawn from one sample of a study of blood T cell repertoires in COVID-19. TCRdb's table, derived via immunoSEQ multiplex PCR, lists solely in-frame clones and lacks some. The table records almost 500,000 clones, 80% to 90% of them present only once. Input material: PBMCs or T cells enriched from blood (not recorded which). Source of these receptors: a woman aged 55 to 70 who had recovered from COVID-19. Each CDR3 is given with its conserved first and last residue. D genes are given only for firm matches. Not all rows give a size; the values are once, few, many and, for expanded clones, a class.

NA,NA,TRBJ2-6,TRBV9,15,TGTGCCAGCAGCCCCCCATCCTCTGGGGCCAACGTCCTGACTTTC,CASSPPSSGANVLTF
NA,TRBD2,TRBJ2-1,TRBV19,15,TGTGCCAGTAGTATAAAAGGCGGGGGGGGAAATGAGCAGTTCTTC,CASSIKGGGGNEQFF
NA,TRBD2,TRBJ2-3,TRBV29-1,12,TGCAGCCTTTCAACGGGGGGAGATACGCAGTATTTT,CSLSTGGDTQYF
NA,NA,TRBJ1-5,TRBV2,13,TGTGCCAGCAGTTTTAATAGCAATCAGCCCCAGCATTTT,CASSFNSNQPQHF
NA,NA,TRBJ2-3,TRBV5-4,16,TGTGCCAGCAGCTCTGGACAGCGTCTCAGCACAGATACGCAGTATTTT,CASSSGQRLSTDTQYF
NA,TRBD1,TRBJ1-1,TRBV25-1,14,TGTGCCAGCAGTGTGGGGCAGGGGGACACTGAAGCTTTCTTT,CASSVGQGDTEAFF
once,NA,TRBJ2-3,TRBV3-1/TRBV3-2,11,TGTGCCAGCAGCCACAGGGATACGCAGTATTTT,CASSHRDTQYF
NA,NA,TRBJ1-5,TRBV19,16,TGTGCCAGTAGTATTTGGGACCAGGGGCGAAATCAGCCCCAGCATTTT,CASSIWDQGRNQPQHF
NA,NA,TRBJ2-1,TRBV15,13,TGTGCCACCAGCCCGGGACACCACAATGAGCAGTTCTTC,CATSPGHHNEQFF
NA,TRBD1,TRBJ2-7,TRBV7-2,17,TGTGCCAGCAGCACGCGACAGGGGGCCGGATCCGGCTACGAGCAGTACTTC,CASSTRQGAGSGYEQYF
NA,NA,TRBJ1-6,TRBV7-9,15,TGTGCCAGCAGCTTAGCGGCAGGGGAGAATTCACCCCTCCACTTT,CASSLAAGENSPLHF
NA,NA,TRBJ2-1,TRBV5-1,13,TGCGCCAGCAGCTTGGGGACAACCAATGAGCAGTTCTTC,CASSLGTTNEQFF
NA,TRBD1,TRBJ1-1,TRBV18,14,TGTGCCAGCTCACAGGGGGCTATGAACACTGAAGCTTTCTTT,CASSQGAMNTEAFF
NA,TRBD1,TRBJ2-7,TRBV2,12,TGTGCCAGCACGGGACAGGGGAACGAGCAGTACTTC,CASTGQGNEQYF
NA,TRBD1,TRBJ1-6,TRBV19,15,TGTGCCAGTAGTATATCCGGGACAGGGGGATCACCCCTCCACTTT,CASSISGTGGSPLHF
NA,NA,TRBJ1-5,TRBV4-1,14,TGCGCCAGCAGCCAAGACCGAGGAGGTCAGCCCCAGCATTTT,CASSQDRGGQPQHF
NA,NA,TRBJ1-5,TRBV7-2,12,TGTGCCAGCAGCTCCTTCAATCAGCCCCAGCATTTT,CASSSFNQPQHF
NA,TRBD1,TRBJ1-2,TRBV6-5,15,TGTGCCAGCAGAGGACAGGCGCAGAGAGGATATGGCTACACCTTC,CASRGQAQRGYGYTF
NA,TRBD1,TRBJ1-4,TRBV6-5,14,TGTGCCAGCAGGGACAGGGGGCGAAGTGAAAAACTGTTTTTT,CASRDRGRSEKLFF
NA,NA,TRBJ2-1,TRBV30,14,TGTGCCTGGCCCTCGGCAGGGGGGCGTAATGAGCAGTTCTTC,CAWPSAGGRNEQFF
NA,TRBD2,TRBJ2-7,TRBV19,16,TGTGCCAGTAGTACACTTCGGAGCGGGGGGTACTACGAGCAGTACTTC,CASSTLRSGGYYEQYF
NA,NA,TRBJ2-1,TRBV28,13,TGTGCCAGCACATTAACAGGTGACAATGAGCAGTTCTTC,CASTLTGDNEQFF
once,TRBD2,TRBJ2-3,TRBV27,12,TGTGCCAGCGGAAAAAGCGGGGCTACGCAGTATTTT,CASGKSGATQYF
NA,TRBD1,TRBJ1-1,TRBV5-4,14,TGTGCCAGCAGCTCGGGGCAGGGGGGTTCTGAAGCTTTCTTT,CASSSGQGGSEAFF
NA,NA,TRBJ2-7,TRBV9,14,TGTGCCAGCAGCCAATCTGGGACATCCTACGAGCAGTACTTC,CASSQSGTSYEQYF
NA,NA,TRBJ1-2,TRBV3-1/TRBV3-2,13,TGTGCCAGCAGCCCACAGGGAATCTATGGCTACACCTTC,CASSPQGIYGYTF
NA,NA,TRBJ1-2,TRBV24-1,16,TGTGCCACCAGTGAAGACGGCCGCCAGGGCGAGAATGGCTACACCTTC,CATSEDGRQGENGYTF
NA,TRBD1,TRBJ2-5,TRBV18,16,TGTGCCAGCTCACCCACAGGGGCTGGTGGTATGGGGACCCAGTACTTC,CASSPTGAGGMGTQYF
NA,NA,TRBJ2-5,TRBV28,16,TGTGCCAGCAGTTTCTCCGGGGGGCCGGGGCAAGAGACCCAGTACTTC,CASSFSGGPGQETQYF
NA,NA,TRBJ2-1,TRBV14,15,TGTGCCAGCAGCCAAGCCGGCAGGGCAAGGAATGAGCAGTTCTTC,CASSQAGRARNEQFF
NA,TRBD1,TRBJ1-1,TRBV20-1,12,TGCAGTGCTAGTCCCTCGGACAGGGGAGCTTTCTTT,CSASPSDRGAFF
NA,TRBD1,TRBJ2-1,TRBV29-1,13,TGCAGCGGACAGGGTACCTCCTACAATGAGCAGTTCTTC,CSGQGTSYNEQFF
NA,NA,TRBJ1-5,TRBV6-1,13,TGTGCCAGCAGTCCCAGGGAAGGCCAGCCCCAGCATTTT,CASSPREGQPQHF
NA,TRBD1,TRBJ1-2,TRBV4-1,12,TGCGCCAGCAAGGGGGCAGGGTATGGCTACACCTTC,CASKGAGYGYTF
NA,TRBD1,TRBJ2-1,TRBV18,16,TGTGCCAGCTCCAAGGGACAGCCTAGCTCCTACAATGAGCAGTTCTTC,CASSKGQPSSYNEQFF
NA,TRBD1,TRBJ1-2,TRBV7-2,15,TGTGCCAGCAGCTTAGGACAGGGTATTAACTATGGCTACACCTTC,CASSLGQGINYGYTF
NA,TRBD1,TRBJ1-2,TRBV30,12,TGTGCCTCGGACAGGAGGGGCTATGGCTACACCTTC,CASDRRGYGYTF
NA,NA,TRBJ1-2,TRBV10-3,16,TGTGCCATCAGTGAGTCGACAGTTCGATCTAACTATGGCTACACCTTC,CAISESTVRSNYGYTF
once,NA,TRBJ2-1,TRBV12-3/TRBV12-4,12,TGTGCCAGCAGTTCGGGGGGCCGGGGGCGGTTCTTC,CASSSGGRGRFF
NA,TRBD1,TRBJ1-6,TRBV5-4,14,TGTGCCAGCAGCGACACAGGGGGAAATTCACCCCTCCACTTT,CASSDTGGNSPLHF
NA,TRBD1,TRBJ1-5,TRBV5-5,16,TGTGCCAGCAGCCTGTCGACAGGGGTAAGCAATCAGCCCCAGCATTTT,CASSLSTGVSNQPQHF
NA,NA,TRBJ2-2,TRBV5-1,15,TGCGCCAGCAGTGTTACTGGGCAGAACACCGGGGAGCTGTTTTTT,CASSVTGQNTGELFF
NA,TRBD1,TRBJ1-2,TRBV5-1,14,TGCGCCAGCAGCTTAGGACAGGGAGAGAATGGCTACACCTTC,CASSLGQGENGYTF
NA,NA,TRBJ2-2,TRBV24-1,11,TGTGCCACCAGTGCCATCGGGGAGCTGTTTTTT,CATSAIGELFF
NA,NA,TRBJ1-2,TRBV12-5,13,TGTGCTAGTGGTTTGAGCGGGGTGCAGGGCTACACCTTC,CASGLSGVQGYTF
NA,TRBD1,TRBJ1-1,TRBV10-3,13,TGTGCCATCAGGGGACAGGGGAACACTGAAGCTTTCTTT,CAIRGQGNTEAFF
few,NA,TRBJ1-5,TRBV19,13,TGTGCCAGTAGTGTGGCCCCTCGTCAGCCCCAGCATTTT,CASSVAPRQPQHF
NA,TRBD1,TRBJ1-6,TRBV5-1,16,TGCGCCAGCAGCTCCACAGGGGACGTCCCGGGGTCACCCCTCCACTTT,CASSSTGDVPGSPLHF
NA,TRBD1,TRBJ2-7,TRBV5-1,15,TGCGCCAGCAGCCTACCGGGACAGGGGTCCTACGAGCAGTACTTC,CASSLPGQGSYEQYF
NA,NA,TRBJ1-5,TRBV24-1,14,TGTGCCACCAGTGATACAGGGTCGGGTCAGCCCCAGCATTTT,CATSDTGSGQPQHF
NA,NA,TRBJ2-3,TRBV19,12,TGTGCCAGCGGACACGCCACAGATACGCAGTATTTT,CASGHATDTQYF
NA,TRBD1,TRBJ1-2,TRBV7-8,14,TGTGCCAGCAGCTTGACAGGGGACCGCTATGGCTACACCTTC,CASSLTGDRYGYTF
once,TRBD1,TRBJ1-2,TRBV29-1,14,TGCAGCGTTAGCGACGGGACAGGCCACTATGGCTACACCTTC,CSVSDGTGHYGYTF
NA,NA,TRBJ1-2,TRBV5-8,15,TGTGCCAGCAGCTTGCGACAGCAGCCCAACTATGGCTACACCTTC,CASSLRQQPNYGYTF
NA,NA,TRBJ1-5,TRBV28,13,TGTGCCATCATAGGCGGACTTAATCAGCCCCAGCATTTT,CAIIGGLNQPQHF
few,TRBD1,TRBJ1-1,TRBV2,13,TGTGCCAGCAGCGGGAAGGGGGCCACTGAAGCTTTCTTT,CASSGKGATEAFF
NA,NA,TRBJ2-5,TRBV7-6,14,TGTGCCAGCAGCACGACAGGTTACCAAGAGACCCAGTACTTC,CASSTTGYQETQYF
NA,TRBD1,TRBJ1-1,TRBV5-4,16,TGTGCCAGCAGCGGAGTGAAGGGACAGGGATTTCCTGAAGCTTTCTTT,CASSGVKGQGFPEAFF
NA,TRBD1,TRBJ1-2,TRBV6-5,13,TGTGCCAGCAGTACAGGGGCGGGATACGGCTACACCTTC,CASSTGAGYGYTF
NA,TRBD1,TRBJ1-1,TRBV12-3/TRBV12-4,13,TGTGCCAGCGGTCACAGGGGTATAGCTGAAGCTTTCTTT,CASGHRGIAEAFF